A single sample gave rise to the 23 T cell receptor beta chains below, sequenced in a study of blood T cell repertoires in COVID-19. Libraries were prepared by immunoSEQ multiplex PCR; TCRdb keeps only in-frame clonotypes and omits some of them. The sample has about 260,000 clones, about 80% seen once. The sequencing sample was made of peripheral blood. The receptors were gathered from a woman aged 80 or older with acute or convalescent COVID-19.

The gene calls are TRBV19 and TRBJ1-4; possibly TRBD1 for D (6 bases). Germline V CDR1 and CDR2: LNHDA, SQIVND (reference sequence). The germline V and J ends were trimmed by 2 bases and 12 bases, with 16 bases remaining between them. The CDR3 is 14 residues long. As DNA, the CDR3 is TGTGCCAGTAGTATACAGGACAGTGTGAAGCAACTGTTTTTT. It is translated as CASSIQDSVKQLFF.

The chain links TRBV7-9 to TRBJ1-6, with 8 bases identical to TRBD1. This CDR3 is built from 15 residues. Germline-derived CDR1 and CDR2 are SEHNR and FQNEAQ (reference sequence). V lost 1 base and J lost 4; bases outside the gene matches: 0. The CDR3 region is CASSLGTGYNSPLHF. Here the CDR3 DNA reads TGTGCCAGCAGCTTAGGGACAGGGTATAATTCACCCCTCCACTTT.

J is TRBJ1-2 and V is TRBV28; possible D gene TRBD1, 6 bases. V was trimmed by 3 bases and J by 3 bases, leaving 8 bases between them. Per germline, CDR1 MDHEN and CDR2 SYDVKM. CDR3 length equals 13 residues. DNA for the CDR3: TGTGCCAGCAGTTTGAACAGGGACTATGGCTACACCTTC. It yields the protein CASSLNRDYGYTF.

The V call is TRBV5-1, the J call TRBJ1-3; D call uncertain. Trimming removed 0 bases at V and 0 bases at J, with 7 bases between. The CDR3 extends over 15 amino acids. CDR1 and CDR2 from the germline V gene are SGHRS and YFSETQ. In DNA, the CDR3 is TGCGCCAGCAGCTTGGGTACAGCCTCTGGAAACACCATATATTTT. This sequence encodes CASSLGTASGNTIYF. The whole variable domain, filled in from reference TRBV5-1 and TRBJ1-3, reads KAGVTQTPRYLIKTRGQQVTLSCSPISGHRSVSWYQQTPGQGLQFLFEYFSETQRNKGNFPGRFSGRQFSNSRSEMNVSTLELGDSALYLCASSLGTASGNTIYFGEGSWLTVV.

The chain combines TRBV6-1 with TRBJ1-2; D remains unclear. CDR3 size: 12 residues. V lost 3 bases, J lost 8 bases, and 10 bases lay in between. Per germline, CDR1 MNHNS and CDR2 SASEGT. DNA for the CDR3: TGTGCCAGCAGTGATACTTTAGAGGGCTACACCTTC. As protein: CASSDTLEGYTF.

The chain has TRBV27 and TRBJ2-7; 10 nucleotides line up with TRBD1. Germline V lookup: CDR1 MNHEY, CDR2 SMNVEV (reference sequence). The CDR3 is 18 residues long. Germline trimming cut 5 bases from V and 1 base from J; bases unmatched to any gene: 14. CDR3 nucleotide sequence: TGTGCCAGCAGTCTTAGACGTCGCCGGGACAGGGGATCCTACGAGCAGTACTTC. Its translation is CASSLRRRRDRGSYEQYF.

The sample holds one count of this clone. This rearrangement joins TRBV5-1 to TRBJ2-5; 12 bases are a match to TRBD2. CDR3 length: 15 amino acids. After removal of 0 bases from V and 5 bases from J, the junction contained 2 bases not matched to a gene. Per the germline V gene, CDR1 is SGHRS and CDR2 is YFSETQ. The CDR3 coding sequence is TGCGCCAGCAGCTTGGCGCTAGCGGGAGGGGAGACCCAGTACTTC. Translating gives CASSLALAGGETQYF.

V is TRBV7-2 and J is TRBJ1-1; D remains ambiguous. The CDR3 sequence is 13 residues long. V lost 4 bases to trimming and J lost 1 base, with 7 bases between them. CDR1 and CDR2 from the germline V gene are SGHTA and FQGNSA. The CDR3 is CASSSERNTEAFF. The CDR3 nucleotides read TGTGCCAGCAGCTCTGAGAGGAACACTGAAGCTTTCTTT.

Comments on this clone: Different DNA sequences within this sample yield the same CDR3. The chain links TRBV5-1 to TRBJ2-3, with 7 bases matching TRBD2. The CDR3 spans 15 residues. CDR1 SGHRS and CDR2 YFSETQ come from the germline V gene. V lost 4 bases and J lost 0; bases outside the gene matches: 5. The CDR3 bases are TGCGCCAGCAGCCCGACGGGGGGAAGCACAGATACGCAGTATTTT. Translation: CASSPTGGSTDTQYF.

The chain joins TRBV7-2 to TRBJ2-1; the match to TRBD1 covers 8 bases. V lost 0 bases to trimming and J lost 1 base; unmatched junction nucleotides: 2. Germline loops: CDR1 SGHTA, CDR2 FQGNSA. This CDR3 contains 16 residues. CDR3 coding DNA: TGTGCCAGCAGCTTAGCGGGACAGGTATCCTACAATGAGCAGTTCTTC. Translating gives CASSLAGQVSYNEQFF. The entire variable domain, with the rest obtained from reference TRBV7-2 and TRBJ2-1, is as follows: GAGVSQSPSNKVTEKGKDVELRCDPISGHTALYWYRQSLGQGLEFLIYFQGNSAPDKSGLPSDRFSAERTGGSVSTLTIQRTQQEDSAVYLCASSLAGQVSYNEQFFGPGTRLTVL.

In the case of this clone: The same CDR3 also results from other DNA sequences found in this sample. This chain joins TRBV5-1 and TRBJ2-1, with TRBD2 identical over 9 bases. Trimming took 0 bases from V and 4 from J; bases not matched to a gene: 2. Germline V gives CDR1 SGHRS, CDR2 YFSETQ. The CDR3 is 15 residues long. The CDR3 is CASSLGLADYNEQFF. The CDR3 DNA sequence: TGCGCCAGCAGCTTGGGACTAGCGGATTACAATGAGCAGTTCTTC.

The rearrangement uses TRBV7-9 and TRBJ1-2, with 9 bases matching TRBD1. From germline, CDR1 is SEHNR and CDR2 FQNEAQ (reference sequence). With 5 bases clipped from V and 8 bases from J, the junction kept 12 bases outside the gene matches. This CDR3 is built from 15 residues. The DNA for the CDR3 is TGTGCCAGCAGCACCACCGGGACAGGGAGCTTCGGCTACACCTTC. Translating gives CASSTTGTGSFGYTF.

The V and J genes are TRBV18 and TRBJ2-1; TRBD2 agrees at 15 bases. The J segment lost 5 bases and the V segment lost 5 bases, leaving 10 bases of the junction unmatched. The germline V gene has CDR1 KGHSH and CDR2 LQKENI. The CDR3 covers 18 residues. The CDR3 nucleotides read TGTGCCAGCTCATCGCCCGGACTAGCGGGAGGGATGAACAATGAGCAGTTCTTC. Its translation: CASSSPGLAGGMNNEQFF.

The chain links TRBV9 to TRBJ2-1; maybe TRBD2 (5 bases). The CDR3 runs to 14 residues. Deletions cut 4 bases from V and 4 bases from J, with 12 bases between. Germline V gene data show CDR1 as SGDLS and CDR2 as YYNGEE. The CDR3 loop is CASSPPAGYNEQFF. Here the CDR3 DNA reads TGTGCCAGCAGCCCCCCCGCGGGTTACAATGAGCAGTTCTTC.

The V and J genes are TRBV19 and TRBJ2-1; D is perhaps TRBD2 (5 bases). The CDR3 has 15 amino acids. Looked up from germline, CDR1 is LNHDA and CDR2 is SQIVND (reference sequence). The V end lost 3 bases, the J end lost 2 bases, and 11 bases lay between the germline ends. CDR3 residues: CASSISSSPYNEQFF. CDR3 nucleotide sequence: TGTGCCAGTAGTATCTCTAGCAGCCCCTACAATGAGCAGTTCTTC.

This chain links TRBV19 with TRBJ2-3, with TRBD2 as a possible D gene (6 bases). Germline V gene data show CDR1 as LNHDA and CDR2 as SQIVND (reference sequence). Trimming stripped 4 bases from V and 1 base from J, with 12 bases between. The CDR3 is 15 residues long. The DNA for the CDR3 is TGTGCCAGTAGTACCTACTGGGGGGGCACAGATACGCAGTATTTT. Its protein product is CASSTYWGGTDTQYF.

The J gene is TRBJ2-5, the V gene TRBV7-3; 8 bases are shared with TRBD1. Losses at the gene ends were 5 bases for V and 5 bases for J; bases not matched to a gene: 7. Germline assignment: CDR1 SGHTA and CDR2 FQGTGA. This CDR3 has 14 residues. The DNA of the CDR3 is TGTGCCAGCAGCGCCGGGACAGGAGGGGAGACCCAGTACTTC. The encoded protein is CASSAGTGGETQYF.

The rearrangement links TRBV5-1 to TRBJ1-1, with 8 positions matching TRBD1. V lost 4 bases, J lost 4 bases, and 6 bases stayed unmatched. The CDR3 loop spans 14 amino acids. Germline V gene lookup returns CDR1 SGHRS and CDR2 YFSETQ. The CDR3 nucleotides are TGCGCCAGCAGCGACGGACAGGGAGCCACTGAAGCTTTCTTT. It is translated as CASSDGQGATEAFF.

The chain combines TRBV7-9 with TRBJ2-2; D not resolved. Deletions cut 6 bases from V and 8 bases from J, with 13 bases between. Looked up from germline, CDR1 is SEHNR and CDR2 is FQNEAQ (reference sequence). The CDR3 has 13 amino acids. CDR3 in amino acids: CASSPDIFGELFF. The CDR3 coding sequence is TGTGCCAGCAGTCCCGACATTTTTGGGGAGCTGTTTTTT.

The CDR3 loop reads CASRSPQGRNSPLHF. The CDR3 DNA follows: TGTGCCAGCAGATCGCCACAGGGGAGGAATTCACCCCTCCACTTT. This chain joins TRBV6-5 and TRBJ1-6; 7 positions match TRBD1. The germline gives CDR1 MNHEY, CDR2 SVGAGI. J gave up 7 bases and V 6 bases, and 9 bases lay outside the gene matches. This CDR3 region has 15 residues.

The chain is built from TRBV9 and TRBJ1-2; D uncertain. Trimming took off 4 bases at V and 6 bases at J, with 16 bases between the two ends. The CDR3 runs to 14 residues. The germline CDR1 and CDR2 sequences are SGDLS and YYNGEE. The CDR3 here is CASSPQTSGHGYTF. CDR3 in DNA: TGTGCCAGCAGCCCCCAGACCTCAGGCCATGGCTACACCTTC. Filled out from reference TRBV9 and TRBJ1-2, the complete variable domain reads DSGVTQTPKHLITATGQRVTLRCSPRSGDLSVYWYQQSLDQGLQFLIQYYNGEERAKGNILERFSAQQFPDLHSELNLSSLELGDSALYFCASSPQTSGHGYTFGSGTRLTVV.

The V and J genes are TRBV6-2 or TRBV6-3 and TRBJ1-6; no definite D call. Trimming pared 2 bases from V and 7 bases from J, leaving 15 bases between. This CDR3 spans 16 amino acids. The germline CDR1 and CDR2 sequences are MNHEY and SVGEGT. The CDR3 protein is CASSYVGRGKNSPLHF. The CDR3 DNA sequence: TGTGCCAGCAGTTACGTTGGCAGAGGAAAGAATTCACCCCTCCACTTT.

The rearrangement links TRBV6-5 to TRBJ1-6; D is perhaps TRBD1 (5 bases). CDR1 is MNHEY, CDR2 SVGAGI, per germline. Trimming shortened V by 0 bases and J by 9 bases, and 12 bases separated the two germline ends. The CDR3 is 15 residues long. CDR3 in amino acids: CASSYSGRESSPLHF. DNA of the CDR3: TGTGCCAGCAGTTACTCGGGCAGGGAAAGTTCACCCCTCCACTTT.